The clone carrying this T cell receptor beta chain was observed many times. This sample is part of a study of CD8 T cells in ankylosing spondylitis. TCRdb called the 5' RACE reads again in MiXCR, with one record for every CDR3 protein. The repertoire has some 130,000 distinct CDR3 sequences, about 7% of them found once; the top ten carry around an eighth. CDR1 is MNHNS, CDR2 SASEGT, per germline. The V gene end was trimmed by 6 bases and the J gene end by 8 bases; junction bases not matched to a gene: 7. This CDR3 has 14 amino acids. The chain combines TRBV6-1 with TRBJ1-5; 10 bases map to TRBD1. Sequencing was performed on blood, either unsorted or a sorted T cell fraction (not recorded which). The sequence came from a female donor with ankylosing spondylitis or in good health (not recorded which). DNA of the CDR3: TGTGCCAGCAGAACCGGGACAGGGGAAAAGCCCCAGCATTTT. Translated, it gives CASRTGTGEKPQHF.